These 32 T cell receptor beta chains were all obtained from the same sample, sequenced in a study of cytomegalovirus exposure and HLA in healthy donors. Some clones are missing from TCRdb's copy, which holds only in-frame ones; the method was immunoSEQ multiplex PCR. The sample lists approximately 200,000 clones; roughly 88% were seen once. The specimen sequenced was PBMCs. Receptors were obtained from a woman under 30 in good health and CMV-seronegative.

The chain has TRBV11-2 and TRBJ2-7, with D possibly matching TRBD2 (6 bases). The V and J ends lost 4 bases and 2 bases respectively, with 18 bases between them. This CDR3 spans 16 amino acids. Germline lookup yields CDR1 SGHAT and CDR2 FQNNGV. CDR3 DNA: TGTGCCAGCAGCTCCCTGGGACGGAGGGGACCCTACGAGCAGTACTTC. Protein sequence: CASSSLGRRGPYEQYF.

The chain is built from TRBV19 and TRBJ1-2, with D perhaps matching TRBD1 (6 bases). From germline, CDR1 is LNHDA and CDR2 SQIVND (reference sequence). The CDR3 is made up of 13 amino acids. V was pared by 4 bases and J by 2 bases, with 8 bases between. The CDR3 sequence: CASSKQGNYGYTF. CDR3 DNA sequence: TGTGCCAGTAGTAAGCAGGGGAACTATGGCTACACCTTC.

V and J are TRBV28 and TRBJ2-3; D call uncertain. Per germline, CDR1 MDHEN and CDR2 SYDVKM. This CDR3 is built from 14 residues. V gave up 3 bases and J gave up 2 bases, with 9 bases separating them. The CDR3 here is CASSFGITTDTQYF. CDR3 in DNA: TGTGCCAGCAGTTTTGGCATTACCACAGATACGCAGTATTTT.

The genes are TRBV9 and TRBJ2-7; 7 nucleotides line up with TRBD2. Germline V gives CDR1 SGDLS, CDR2 YYNGEE. Losses at the gene ends were 5 bases for V and 3 bases for J; bases not matched to a gene: 2. This CDR3 contains 12 residues. In nucleotides, the CDR3 is TGTGCCAGCAGTGGGGAGGGCTACGAGCAGTACTTC. Its translation is CASSGEGYEQYF.

The V gene is TRBV10-3, the J gene TRBJ2-7, with D maybe TRBD1 (6 bases). The CDR3 length is 14 residues. Germline V gene sequence: CDR1 ENHRY, CDR2 SYGVKD. Trimming removed 3 bases from V and 6 bases from J, with 15 bases in between. CDR3 bases: TGTGCCATCAGTGAACTCAGGGGAAAGATCGAGCAGTACTTC. Its translation: CAISELRGKIEQYF.

This chain's CDR3 is CASSLQGLAKNIQYF. The CDR3, as DNA: TGTGCCAGCAGCTTACAGGGATTAGCCAAAAACATTCAGTACTTC. This chain uses TRBV7-2 with TRBJ2-4; weak D call: TRBD1 (5 bases). The CDR3 runs to 15 residues. The germline V and J ends were trimmed by 2 bases and 0 bases, with 8 bases remaining between them. Germline CDR1 SGHTA, CDR2 FQGNSA.

V usage is TRBV4-1 and J usage is TRBJ2-1, with 8 bases aligning to TRBD2. This CDR3 is built from 15 residues. V was clipped by 4 bases and J by 4 bases; unmatched bases: 6. Germline V lookup: CDR1 MGHRA, CDR2 YSYEKL. This chain's CDR3 is CASSLGAGDYNEQFF. The CDR3 DNA reads TGCGCCAGCAGCCTCGGAGCGGGAGATTACAATGAGCAGTTCTTC.

This CDR3 reads CASSRWTSGIMGEQYF. In DNA, the CDR3 is TGTGCCAGCTCACGGTGGACTAGCGGGATCATGGGCGAGCAGTACTTC. The chain combines TRBV18 with TRBJ2-7; 12 positions agree with TRBD2. Germline V gives CDR1 KGHSH, CDR2 LQKENI. The CDR3 runs to 16 residues. After removal of 4 bases from V and 6 bases from J, the junction contained 10 bases not matched to a gene.

This clone was seen a handful of times. The V and J genes are TRBV5-1 and TRBJ2-7; D is uncertain. This CDR3 region has 14 residues. Germline loops: CDR1 SGHRS, CDR2 YFSETQ. V lost 0 bases to trimming and J lost 6 bases, with 13 bases between them. CDR3 residues: CASSLALTPLEQYF. In DNA form, the CDR3 reads TGCGCCAGCAGCTTGGCCCTGACTCCCCTCGAGCAGTACTTC.

The rearrangement joins TRBV5-6 to TRBJ2-1; D might be TRBD1 (5 bases). The V gene's germline CDR1 is SGHDT and CDR2 YYEEEE. CDR3 length: 12 amino acids. Trimming left V 2 bases short and J 7 bases short, with 7 bases between. The CDR3 DNA sequence: TGTGCCAGCAGCTTTAACAGGAATGAGCAGTTCTTC. This codes for CASSFNRNEQFF.

The rearrangement uses TRBV7-9 and TRBJ2-5; TRBD2 agrees at 9 bases. The CDR3 has 16 residues. J gave up 2 bases and V 6 bases, and 10 bases lay outside the gene matches. Per germline, CDR1 SEHNR and CDR2 FQNEAQ (reference sequence). This CDR3 is CASSRRLADIQETQYF. CDR3 nucleotides: TGTGCCAGCAGTCGAAGACTAGCGGACATACAAGAGACCCAGTACTTC.

The chain uses TRBV18 and TRBJ2-1, with TRBD1 matching over 8 bases. Losses at the gene ends were 2 bases for V and 7 bases for J; bases not matched to a gene: 10. CDR3 length: 16 residues. The germline CDR1 and CDR2 sequences are KGHSH and LQKENI. The CDR3 loop reads CASSPIFQGAKNEQFF. CDR3 coding DNA: TGTGCCAGCTCACCAATCTTCCAGGGGGCTAAAAATGAGCAGTTCTTC.

This clone was seen a single time. The chain couples TRBV19 to TRBJ2-7; D unclear. Germline CDR1 LNHDA, CDR2 SQIVND (reference sequence). Trimming stripped 5 bases from V and 0 bases from J, with 8 bases between. The CDR3 length is 13 residues. CDR3 nucleotide sequence: TGTGCCAGTAGTTTAACAAACTCCTACGAGCAGTACTTC. The encoded protein is CASSLTNSYEQYF.

The chain uses TRBV11-2 and TRBJ2-5; TRBD2 aligns across 7 bases. V dropped 1 base and J dropped 2; count of bases not matched to a gene: 10. Germline CDR1 is SGHAT and CDR2 is FQNNGV. CDR3 length: 17 amino acids. CDR3 coding DNA: TGTGCCAGCAGCTTAGTGTTGGTCTGGGAGGGTCAAGAGACCCAGTACTTC. The encoded protein is CASSLVLVWEGQETQYF.

The gene calls are TRBV4-3 and TRBJ2-3, with 9 bases identical to TRBD2. CDR3 length equals 16 residues. Germline V gene sequence: CDR1 LGHNA, CDR2 YSLEER. The V gene end was trimmed by 0 bases and the J gene end by 2 bases; junction bases not matched to a gene: 3. CDR3 amino acids: CASSQETSGYTDTQYF. In DNA form, the CDR3 reads TGCGCCAGCAGCCAAGAGACTAGCGGATACACAGATACGCAGTATTTT.

The V gene is TRBV6-1, the J gene TRBJ2-6, with D unclear. The germline V gene encodes CDR1 MNHNS and CDR2 SASEGT. Trimming removed 7 bases at V and 0 bases at J, with 7 bases between. The CDR3 covers 14 residues. CDR3 DNA sequence: TGTGCCAGCACCCAGGTCTCTGGGGCCAACGTCCTGACTTTC. It encodes CASTQVSGANVLTF.

This clone was seen a handful of times. The rearrangement joins TRBV7-3 to TRBJ1-3; 7 bases match TRBD1. The CDR3 consists of 12 residues. Germline trimming cut 11 bases from V and 2 bases from J; bases unmatched to any gene: 3. Germline loops: CDR1 SGHTA, CDR2 FQGTGA. Here the CDR3 reads CASRGAGNTIYF. CDR3 nucleotides: TGTGCCTCCAGGGGGGCTGGAAACACCATATATTTT.

This clone was recorded a few times. The chain has TRBV28 and TRBJ1-5, with D possibly TRBD1 on 6 matching bases. Germline loops: CDR1 MDHEN, CDR2 SYDVKM. The CDR3 has 15 residues. The ends were cut back, 5 bases at V and 4 bases at J, with 15 bases in the middle. The CDR3 DNA sequence: TGTGCCAGCAGTCTGACCGGGACACAAAATCAGCCCCAGCATTTT. Amino acids: CASSLTGTQNQPQHF.

The chain recombines TRBV4-1 with TRBJ2-2, with 8 bases aligning to TRBD1. This CDR3 is built from 15 residues. Per the germline V gene, CDR1 is MGHRA and CDR2 is YSYEKL. V trimming: 3 bases; J trimming: 6 bases; junction bases outside the gene matches: 6. The CDR3 nucleotides are TGCGCCAGCAGCCAGAGACAGGGGTCCGCCGGGGAGCTGTTTTTT. Its protein is CASSQRQGSAGELFF.

This chain connects TRBV28 to TRBJ2-7; TRBD1 is a possible D gene (6 bases). The germline V and J ends were trimmed by 5 bases and 3 bases, with 17 bases remaining between them. This CDR3 comprises 15 residues. Germline V lookup: CDR1 MDHEN, CDR2 SYDVKM. The CDR3 coding sequence is TGTGCCAGCAGTCCGGGGACAAAACTTCGCTACGAGCAGTACTTC. The encoded protein is CASSPGTKLRYEQYF.

This clone was picked up a small number of times. The CDR3 reads CASSLLPSAGELFF. The CDR3 bases are TGTGCCAGCAGTTTACTCCCCTCGGCCGGGGAGCTGTTTTTT. This sequence joins TRBV27 and TRBJ2-2; D is ambiguous. The length of the CDR3 is 14 residues. Trimming left V 2 bases short and J 6 bases short, with 10 bases between. CDR1 and CDR2 from the germline V gene are MNHEY and SMNVEV (reference sequence).

V gene TRBV4-1 combines with J gene TRBJ2-7; 9 nucleotides align to TRBD1. The germline V gene encodes CDR1 MGHRA and CDR2 YSYEKL. Losses at the gene ends were 3 bases for V and 5 bases for J; bases not matched to a gene: 8. The CDR3 has 15 amino acids. CDR3 DNA sequence: TGCGCCAGCAGCCAGGGGACAGGGTTGTGGGACGAGCAGTACTTC. Its translation: CASSQGTGLWDEQYF.

This rearrangement joins TRBV6-1 to TRBJ2-2; D is possibly TRBD2 (5 bases). V dropped 3 bases and J dropped 0 bases, with 14 bases sitting between them. The CDR3 contains 17 residues. Germline V gene data show CDR1 as MNHNS and CDR2 as SASEGT. CDR3 DNA sequence: TGTGCCAGCAGTGAGGGGAGCGACCCTACGAACACCGGGGAGCTGTTTTTT. It codes for CASSEGSDPTNTGELFF.

The chain combines TRBV27 with TRBJ2-3, with 7 bases aligning to TRBD2. CDR1 is MNHEY, CDR2 SMNVEV, per germline (reference sequence). J lost 5 bases, V lost 2 bases, and 10 bases had no gene match. This CDR3 contains 16 residues. CDR3 in amino acids: CASSLRGGSGIDTQYF. CDR3 coding DNA: TGTGCCAGCAGTTTAAGGGGCGGGAGCGGGATAGATACGCAGTATTTT.

This chain joins TRBV7-8 and TRBJ2-1; 9 bases line up with TRBD2. CDR3 length equals 16 residues. With V trimmed by 5 bases and J by 3 bases, 8 bases remained unmatched. Germline V gene lookup returns CDR1 SGHVS and CDR2 FQNEAQ. This CDR3 is CASSPGAGGVYNEQFF. CDR3 nucleotide sequence: TGTGCCAGCAGCCCGGGAGCGGGAGGTGTCTACAATGAGCAGTTCTTC.

The V call is TRBV7-9, the J call TRBJ2-5; 9 bases line up with TRBD1. V shed 3 bases, J shed 1 base, and the junction held 9 bases outside the gene matches. The CDR3 runs to 17 residues. Per the germline V gene, CDR1 is SEHNR and CDR2 is FQNEAQ (reference sequence). Here the CDR3 reads CASSFSGQGIIQETQYF. The DNA of the CDR3 is TGTGCCAGCAGCTTCAGCGGACAGGGGATAATCCAAGAGACCCAGTACTTC.

This chain joins TRBV7-8 and TRBJ2-2, with 11 bases that match TRBD2. The germline gives CDR1 SGHVS, CDR2 FQNEAQ. J was trimmed by 7 bases and V by 2 bases; bases with no gene match: 9. The CDR3 has 17 residues. This CDR3 reads CASSLRETSGSVGELFF. The DNA for the CDR3 is TGTGCCAGCAGCTTAAGGGAAACTAGCGGGAGCGTCGGGGAGCTGTTTTTT.

The rearrangement uses TRBV28 and TRBJ2-1, with D possibly TRBD1 on 6 matching bases. Trimming stripped 5 bases from V and 7 bases from J, with 15 bases between. This CDR3 contains 14 residues. The germline V gene encodes CDR1 MDHEN and CDR2 SYDVKM. CDR3 sequence reads: CASSAQGQPNEQFF. CDR3 nucleotide sequence: TGTGCCAGCAGTGCCCAGGGACAACCTAATGAGCAGTTCTTC.

In this sample, this clone turned up once. The chain carries TRBV6-1 and TRBJ2-5, with 8 bases lining up with TRBD2. V trimming: 8 bases; J trimming: 3 bases; junction bases outside the gene matches: 5. Germline V gene sequence: CDR1 MNHNS, CDR2 SASEGT. CDR3 length equals 13 residues. This CDR3 reads CASGSTSEETQYF. CDR3 nucleotide sequence: TGTGCCAGCGGTTCGACTAGCGAAGAGACCCAGTACTTC.

V and J are TRBV27 and TRBJ2-2; 9 nucleotides agree with TRBD2. The length of the CDR3 is 16 residues. Germline CDR1 reads MNHEY; CDR2 reads SMNVEV (reference sequence). J gave up 9 bases and V 3 bases, and 11 bases lay outside the gene matches. The CDR3 loop is CASSLGRTSVHRELFF. In DNA form, the CDR3 reads TGTGCCAGCAGTTTGGGGCGGACTAGCGTCCACCGGGAGCTGTTTTTT.

This chain joins TRBV2 and TRBJ2-7; 8 nucleotides align to TRBD1. The length of the CDR3 is 15 residues. In germline, CDR1 is SNHLY, CDR2 FYNNEI. V dropped 5 bases and J dropped 2; count of bases not matched to a gene: 8. CDR3 coding DNA: TGTGCCAGCAGTCCAGGGACAGGAGGGGCCTACGAGCAGTACTTC. Translating gives CASSPGTGGAYEQYF.

The V and J genes are TRBV5-1 and TRBJ1-2; 7 bases align to TRBD1. Looked up from germline, CDR1 is SGHRS and CDR2 is YFSETQ. Trimming cost V 5 bases and J 4 bases; bases outside gene matches: 8. The CDR3 runs 14 residues. The DNA of the CDR3 is TGCGCCAGCAGAGCCGGGACAGCCTTCTATGGCTACACCTTC. This encodes CASRAGTAFYGYTF.